This T cell receptor (beta chain) was found in a study of blood T cell repertoires in COVID-19. Study summary: Nucleic acid was either cDNA or gDNA, and it came from T cells, B-cell-depleted T cells, or PBMCs.

Profiling relied on immunoSEQ multiplex PCR, and the TCRdb table lists in-frame clones only, not all of them. The data hold about 200,000 clones, with about 93% observed a single time. The clonotype was recovered from a man in his forties or fifties with acute or convalescent COVID-19. The sequenced sample consisted of peripheral blood.

CDR3 in DNA: TGTGCCAGTAGTTTGCTGTTGGGCCAGCCCCAGCATTTT. Encoded protein: CASSLLLGQPQHF. The gene calls are TRBV19 and TRBJ1-5; D unclear. V was cut by 5 bases and J by 7 bases, with 12 bases left in between. The CDR3 is 13 residues long. Germline assignment: CDR1 LNHDA and CDR2 SQIVND (reference sequence).